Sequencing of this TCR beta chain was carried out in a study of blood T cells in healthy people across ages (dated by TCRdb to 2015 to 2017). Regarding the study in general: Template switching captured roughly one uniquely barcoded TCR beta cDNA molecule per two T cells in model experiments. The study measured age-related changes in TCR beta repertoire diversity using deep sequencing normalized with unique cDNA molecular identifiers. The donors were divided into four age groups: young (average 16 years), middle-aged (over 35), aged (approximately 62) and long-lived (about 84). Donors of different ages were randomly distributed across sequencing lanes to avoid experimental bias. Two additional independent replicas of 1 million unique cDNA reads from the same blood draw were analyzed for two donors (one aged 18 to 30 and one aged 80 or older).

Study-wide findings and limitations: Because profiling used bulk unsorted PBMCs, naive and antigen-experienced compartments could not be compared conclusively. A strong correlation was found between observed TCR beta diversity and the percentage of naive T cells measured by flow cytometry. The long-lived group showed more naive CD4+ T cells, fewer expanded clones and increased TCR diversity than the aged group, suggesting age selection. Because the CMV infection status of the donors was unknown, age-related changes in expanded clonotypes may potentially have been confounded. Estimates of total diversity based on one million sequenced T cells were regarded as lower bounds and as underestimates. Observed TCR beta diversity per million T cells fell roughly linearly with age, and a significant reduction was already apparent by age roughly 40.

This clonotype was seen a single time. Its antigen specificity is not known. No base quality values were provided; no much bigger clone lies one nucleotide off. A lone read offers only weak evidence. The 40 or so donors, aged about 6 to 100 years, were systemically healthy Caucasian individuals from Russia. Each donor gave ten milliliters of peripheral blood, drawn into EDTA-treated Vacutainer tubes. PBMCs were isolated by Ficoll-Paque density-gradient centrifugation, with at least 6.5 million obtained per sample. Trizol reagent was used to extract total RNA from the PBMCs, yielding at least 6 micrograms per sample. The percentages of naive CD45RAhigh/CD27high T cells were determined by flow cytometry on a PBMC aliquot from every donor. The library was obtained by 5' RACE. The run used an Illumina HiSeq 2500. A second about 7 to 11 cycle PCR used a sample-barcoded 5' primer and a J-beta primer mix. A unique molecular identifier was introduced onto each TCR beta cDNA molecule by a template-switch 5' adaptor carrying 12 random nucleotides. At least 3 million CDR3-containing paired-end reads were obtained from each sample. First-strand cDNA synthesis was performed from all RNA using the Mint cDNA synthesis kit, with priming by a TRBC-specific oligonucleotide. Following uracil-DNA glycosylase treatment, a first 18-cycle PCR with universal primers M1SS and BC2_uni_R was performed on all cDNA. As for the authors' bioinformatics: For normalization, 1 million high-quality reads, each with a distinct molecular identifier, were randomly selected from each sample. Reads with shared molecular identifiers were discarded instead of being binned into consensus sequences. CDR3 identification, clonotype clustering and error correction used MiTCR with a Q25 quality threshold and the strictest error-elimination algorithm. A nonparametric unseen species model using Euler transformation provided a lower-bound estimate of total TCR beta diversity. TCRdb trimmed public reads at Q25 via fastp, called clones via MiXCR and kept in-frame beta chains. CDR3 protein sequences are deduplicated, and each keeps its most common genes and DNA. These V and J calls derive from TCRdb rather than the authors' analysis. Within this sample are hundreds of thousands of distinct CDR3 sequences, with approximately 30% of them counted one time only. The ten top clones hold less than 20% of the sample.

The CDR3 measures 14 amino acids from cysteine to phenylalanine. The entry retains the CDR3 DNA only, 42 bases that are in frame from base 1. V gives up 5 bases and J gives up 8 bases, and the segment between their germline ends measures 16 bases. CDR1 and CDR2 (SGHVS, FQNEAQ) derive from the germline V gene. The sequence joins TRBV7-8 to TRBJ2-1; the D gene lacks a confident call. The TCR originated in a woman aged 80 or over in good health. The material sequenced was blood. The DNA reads TGTGCCAGCAGCCCGGGTTGGGCAGACTATGAGCAGTTCTTC. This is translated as CASSPGWADYEQFF. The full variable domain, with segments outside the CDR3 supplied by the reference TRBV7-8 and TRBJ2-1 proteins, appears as GAGVSQSPRYKVAKRGQDVALRCDPISGHVSLFWYQQALGQGPEFLTYFQNEAQLDKSGLPSDRFFAERPEGSVSTLKIQRTQQEDSAVYLCASSPGWADYEQFFGPGTRLTVL.